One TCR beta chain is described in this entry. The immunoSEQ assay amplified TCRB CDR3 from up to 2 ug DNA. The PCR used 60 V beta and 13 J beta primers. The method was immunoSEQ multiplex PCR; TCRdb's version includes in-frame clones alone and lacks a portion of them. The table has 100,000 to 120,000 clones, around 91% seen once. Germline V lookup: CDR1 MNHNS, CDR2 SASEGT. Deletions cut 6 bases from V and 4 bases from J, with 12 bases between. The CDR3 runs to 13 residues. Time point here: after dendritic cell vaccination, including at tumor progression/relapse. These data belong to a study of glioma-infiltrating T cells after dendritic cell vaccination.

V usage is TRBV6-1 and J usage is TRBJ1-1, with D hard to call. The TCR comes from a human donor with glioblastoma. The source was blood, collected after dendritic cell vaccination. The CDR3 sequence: CASSLWESTEAFF. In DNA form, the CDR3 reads TGTGCCAGCAGCCTATGGGAGAGCACTGAAGCTTTCTTT.